These 14 T cell receptor beta chains came from one sample sequenced in a study of blood T cell repertoires in COVID-19. Libraries were prepared by immunoSEQ multiplex PCR; TCRdb keeps only in-frame clonotypes and omits some of them. The sample yields about 250,000 clones, about four fifths seen once. The specimen sequenced was PBMCs or T cells enriched from blood (not recorded which). The source is a man aged 35-49 years who had been exposed to COVID-19.

In DNA form, the CDR3 reads TGTGCCAGCAGTCAGGGGAGTTTGGATACGCAGTATTTT. This gives the protein CASSQGSLDTQYF. The chain employs TRBV12-3 or TRBV12-4 and TRBJ2-3, with D perhaps TRBD1 (6 bases). V was trimmed by 5 bases and J by 6 bases, leaving 12 bases between them. The CDR3 consists of 13 residues.

With regard to this clone: At one end, the junction sequence differs from germline, possibly due to a read error. The gene calls are TRBV11-2 and TRBJ1-1; perhaps TRBD1 as D (5 bases). The CDR3 is 15 amino acids. CDR1 and CDR2 (germline): SGHAT, FQNNGV. The CDR3 sequence is CASSLEAGLNTEAFF. The CDR3, as DNA: TGTGCCAGCAGCCTAGAGGCAGGGTTGAACACTGAAGCTTTCTTT.

In its sample, this clone was seen once. V and J are TRBV5-6 and TRBJ1-5; 9 bases line up with TRBD1. Losses at the gene ends were 4 bases for V and 3 bases for J; bases not matched to a gene: 5. Germline-derived CDR1 and CDR2 are SGHDT and YYEEEE. The CDR3 totals 15 residues. CDR3 protein: CASSTGTGNNQPQHF. In nucleotides, the CDR3 is TGTGCCAGCAGCACCGGGACAGGGAACAATCAGCCCCAGCATTTT.

CDR3 region: CASSLNRAGMAGELFF. The DNA of the CDR3 is TGTGCCAGCAGCTTAAATCGAGCGGGGATGGCCGGGGAGCTGTTTTTT. The chain carries TRBV7-3 and TRBJ2-2; 7 bases map to TRBD2. Germline trimming cut 1 base from V and 6 bases from J; bases unmatched to any gene: 8. The CDR3 is made up of 16 amino acids. CDR1 and CDR2 (germline): SGHTA, FQGTGA. Together with reference TRBV7-3 and TRBJ2-2, the CDR3 gives the full variable domain: GAGVSQTPSNKVTEKGKYVELRCDPISGHTALYWYRQSLGQGPEFLIYFQGTGAADDSGLPNDRFFAVRPEGSVSTLKIQRTERGDSAVYLCASSLNRAGMAGELFFGEGSRLTVL.

The CDR3 coding sequence is TGTGCCAGCAGCCTAGGAGACGTTCGAAACAGAGCCAAAAACATTCAGTACTTC. Residues: CASSLGDVRNRAKNIQYF. The chain couples TRBV7-9 to TRBJ2-4; D call uncertain. CDR3 size: 18 residues. Trimming cost V 5 bases and J 0 bases, with 20 bases left between them. Germline V gives CDR1 SEHNR, CDR2 FQNEAQ (reference sequence).

This clone was seen only once. The V call is TRBV6-1, the J call TRBJ1-5; D remains ambiguous. V was pared by 0 bases and J by 8 bases, with 14 bases between. CDR1 is MNHNS and CDR2 is SASEGT in the germline V gene. The CDR3 is made up of 15 amino acids. Here the CDR3 DNA reads TGTGCCAGCAGTGAAGCTCTGCGGTTACATAAGCCCCAGCATTTT. The encoded protein is CASSEALRLHKPQHF.

The chain combines TRBV9 with TRBJ2-5; perhaps TRBD2 as D (5 bases). Germline CDR1 reads SGDLS; CDR2 reads YYNGEE. V lost 0 bases to trimming and J lost 5 bases, with 14 bases between them. This CDR3 contains 15 residues. Here the CDR3 reads CASSVAPSGGETQYF. CDR3 DNA sequence: TGTGCCAGCAGCGTAGCTCCTTCTGGCGGGGAGACCCAGTACTTC.

A few counts support this clone. The rearrangement joins TRBV5-1 to TRBJ1-6; 7 bases are shared with TRBD1. V gave up 0 bases and J gave up 6 bases; unmatched junction bases: 3. CDR3 length: 15 amino acids. Germline values: CDR1 SGHRS, CDR2 YFSETQ. CDR3 sequence (DNA): TGCGCCAGCAGCTTGGGGGGGACAGTTAATTCACCCCTCCACTTT. Translating it yields CASSLGGTVNSPLHF.

This clone has more than one count but fewer than ten. The rearrangement joins TRBV11-2 to TRBJ2-3; D call uncertain. The CDR3 runs 11 residues. The V gene's germline CDR1 is SGHAT and CDR2 FQNNGV. The V gene lost 6 bases and the J gene lost 3 bases, with 4 bases spanning the gap. CDR3 amino acids: CASSSTDTQYF. DNA of the CDR3: TGTGCCAGCAGTTCTACAGATACGCAGTATTTT.

The CDR3 sequence is CASSSLGGSSIEQFF. CDR3 nucleotide sequence: TGTGCCAGCAGCTCCCTGGGGGGTTCAAGTATTGAGCAGTTCTTC. This chain links TRBV7-6 with TRBJ2-1; D possibly corresponds to TRBD2 (6 bases). Trimming shortened V by 4 bases and J by 9 bases, and 19 bases separated the two germline ends. The germline V gene has CDR1 SGHVS and CDR2 FNYEAQ. The CDR3 extends over 15 amino acids.

The chain is built from TRBV18 and TRBJ1-2, with 8 positions matching TRBD1. With V trimmed by 3 bases and J by 3 bases, 6 bases remained unmatched. This CDR3 region has 15 residues. Germline CDR1 KGHSH, CDR2 LQKENI. In DNA form, the CDR3 reads TGTGCCAGCTCACCCGTGAAGACAGGGGACTATGGCTACACCTTC. Residues: CASSPVKTGDYGYTF.

The J gene is TRBJ1-5, the V gene TRBV5-1; unclear D gene. The germline V gene encodes CDR1 SGHRS and CDR2 YFSETQ. The V gene lost 4 bases and the J gene lost 1 base, with 12 bases spanning the gap. The CDR3 consists of 15 residues. CDR3 DNA: TGCGCCAGCAGCCGTATTGGAGGGAGCAATCAGCCCCAGCATTTT. Protein product: CASSRIGGSNQPQHF.

This clone was recorded only once. V usage is TRBV14 and J usage is TRBJ1-2; no firm D call. The V end was cut by 2 bases, the J end by 5 bases, with 12 bases between. The V gene's germline CDR1 is SGHDN and CDR2 FVKESK. This CDR3 is built from 14 residues. CDR3 DNA sequence: TGTGCCAGCAGCCAATTTTCCGGAGGGTATGGCTACACCTTC. The encoded protein is CASSQFSGGYGYTF.

This clone appeared a few times. The CDR3 spells CASSRQGFYGYTF. The CDR3 nucleotides read TGTGCCAGCAGCAGACAGGGGTTTTATGGCTACACCTTC. J is TRBJ1-2 and V is TRBV7-2, with TRBD1 identical over 8 bases. The junction had 4 bases not matched to a gene; V was cut back by 5 bases and J by 5 bases. The CDR3 covers 13 residues. From germline, CDR1 is SGHTA and CDR2 FQGNSA.